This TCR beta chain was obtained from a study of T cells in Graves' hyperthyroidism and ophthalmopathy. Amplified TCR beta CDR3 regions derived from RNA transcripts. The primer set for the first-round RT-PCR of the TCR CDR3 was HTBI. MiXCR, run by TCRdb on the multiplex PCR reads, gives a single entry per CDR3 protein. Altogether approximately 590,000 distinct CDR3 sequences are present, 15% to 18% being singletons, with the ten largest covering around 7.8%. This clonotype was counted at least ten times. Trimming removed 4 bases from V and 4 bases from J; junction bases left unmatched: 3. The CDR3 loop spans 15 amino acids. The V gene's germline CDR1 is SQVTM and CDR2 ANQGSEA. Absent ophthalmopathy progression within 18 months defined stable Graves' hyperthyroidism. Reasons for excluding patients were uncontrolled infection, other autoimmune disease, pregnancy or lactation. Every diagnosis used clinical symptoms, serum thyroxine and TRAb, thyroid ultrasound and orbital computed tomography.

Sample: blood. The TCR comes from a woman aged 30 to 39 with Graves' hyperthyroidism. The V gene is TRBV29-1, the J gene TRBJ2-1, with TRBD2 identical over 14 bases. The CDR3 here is CSVGGTSGRYNEQFF. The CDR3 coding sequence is TGCAGCGTTGGGGGGACTAGCGGGAGATACAATGAGCAGTTCTTC.